The 18 T cell receptor beta chains below come from one sample, sequenced in a study of identical twins. TCRdb called the 5' RACE reads again in MiXCR, with one record for every CDR3 protein. This sample has around 500,000 distinct CDR3 sequences, with 13% to 15% found just once. The sample also formed part of further work on yellow fever vaccine responses in identical twins.

The sequenced sample consisted of CD4+ T cells sorted from blood. The receptors stem from a woman under 30 in good health.

The J gene is TRBJ2-5, the V gene TRBV20-1; 7 nucleotides match TRBD1. The ends lost 2 bases at V and 0 bases at J; junction bases unmatched: 3. Germline CDR1 is DFQATT and CDR2 is SNEGSKA (reference sequence). This CDR3 comprises 14 residues. The CDR3 nucleotides read TGCAGTGCTAGACGGGGACAGAACCAAGAGACCCAGTACTTC. It codes for CSARRGQNQETQYF.

The V and J genes are TRBV30 and TRBJ2-3; the D is unclear. The CDR3 spans 12 residues. Germline V gene lookup returns CDR1 GTSNPN and CDR2 SVGIG (reference sequence). Trimming removed 4 bases from V and 2 bases from J, with 7 bases in between. CDR3 nucleotide sequence: TGTGCCTGGACCCTTAACACAGATACGCAGTATTTT. Its translation is CAWTLNTDTQYF.

This clonotype occurred a few times. The V and J genes are TRBV7-8 and TRBJ2-1; 9 nucleotides match TRBD2. Germline values: CDR1 SGHVS, CDR2 FQNEAQ. This CDR3 has 15 residues. Unmatched junction bases numbered 8, after V lost 5 bases and J lost 6 bases. The CDR3 region is CASSHSGSGGNEQFF. CDR3 bases: TGTGCCAGCAGCCATAGCGGGAGTGGGGGCAATGAGCAGTTCTTC.

The chain recombines TRBV5-1 with TRBJ2-5; 7 bases are a match to TRBD1. V was clipped by 4 bases and J by 5 bases; unmatched bases: 8. CDR1 is SGHRS and CDR2 is YFSETQ in the germline V gene. The CDR3 runs to 14 residues. The DNA for the CDR3 is TGCGCCAGCAGCGCGCTCGGCAGGGGGGAGACCCAGTACTTC. It specifies CASSALGRGETQYF.

This clonotype occurred a few times. The chain carries TRBV18 and TRBJ1-1; D may be TRBD1 (6 bases). The germline V and J ends were trimmed by 6 bases and 3 bases, with 14 bases remaining between them. CDR3 length: 14 residues. Germline values: CDR1 KGHSH, CDR2 LQKENI. Here the CDR3 DNA reads TGTGCCAGCTCCCCAATACAGGGCGACACTGAAGCTTTCTTT. As protein: CASSPIQGDTEAFF.

The rearrangement links TRBV24-1 to TRBJ2-2; TRBD1 is a possible D gene (6 bases). The CDR3 sequence is 16 residues long. The germline V and J ends were trimmed by 1 base and 4 bases, with 12 bases remaining between them. Germline CDR1 and CDR2: KGHDR and SFDVKD. The CDR3 coding sequence is TGTGCCACCAGTGATTTAAAGGGACAAGTCACCGGGGAGCTGTTTTTT. Protein: CATSDLKGQVTGELFF.

This clonotype occurred a few times. The chain links TRBV9 to TRBJ2-1, with 8 bases lining up with TRBD1. This CDR3 is 15 amino acids long. V lost 3 bases to trimming and J lost 7 bases; unmatched junction nucleotides: 9. Germline CDR1 SGDLS, CDR2 YYNGEE. As DNA, the CDR3 is TGTGCCAGCAGCGCTACAGGGGGGCCTGGGAATGAGCAGTTCTTC. This sequence encodes CASSATGGPGNEQFF. The whole variable domain, filled in from reference TRBV9 and TRBJ2-1, reads DSGVTQTPKHLITATGQRVTLRCSPRSGDLSVYWYQQSLDQGLQFLIQYYNGEERAKGNILERFSAQQFPDLHSELNLSSLELGDSALYFCASSATGGPGNEQFFGPGTRLTVL.

The sample holds a few counts of this clonotype. This chain links TRBV9 with TRBJ2-5; 11 nucleotides align to TRBD2. The CDR3 runs to 17 residues. Germline V gene data show CDR1 as SGDLS and CDR2 as YYNGEE. V dropped 4 bases and J dropped 3; count of bases not matched to a gene: 11. The CDR3 sequence is CASSPEGLAGGKETQYF. The CDR3 coding sequence is TGTGCCAGCAGCCCAGAGGGGCTAGCGGGGGGCAAAGAGACCCAGTACTTC. Complete variable domain (other parts from reference TRBV9 and TRBJ2-5): DSGVTQTPKHLITATGQRVTLRCSPRSGDLSVYWYQQSLDQGLQFLIQYYNGEERAKGNILERFSAQQFPDLHSELNLSSLELGDSALYFCASSPEGLAGGKETQYFGPGTRLLVL.

This clonotype was seen at least ten times. The chain uses TRBV20-1 and TRBJ2-1; D gene ambiguous. Trimming shortened V by 5 bases and J by 0 bases, and 11 bases separated the two germline ends. The CDR3 loop spans 14 amino acids. CDR1 is DFQATT, CDR2 SNEGSKA, per germline (reference sequence). The CDR3 region has the DNA TGCAGTGCTTGGGTCTACGGCTCCTACAATGAGCAGTTCTTC. This codes for CSAWVYGSYNEQFF.

This clonotype has more than one count but fewer than ten. This rearrangement joins TRBV5-1 to TRBJ2-1, with 8 bases matching TRBD1. The ends lost 0 bases at V and 1 base at J; junction bases unmatched: 9. The CDR3 is made up of 18 amino acids. Germline CDR1 is SGHRS and CDR2 is YFSETQ. For the CDR3, the DNA is TGCGCCAGCAGCTTGGGCAGGGGGCATCTCTCGTCCTACAATGAGCAGTTCTTC. This sequence encodes CASSLGRGHLSSYNEQFF.

This clonotype was seen a few times. This CDR3 reads CASSYRLAGDSYNEQFF. The CDR3 DNA reads TGTGCCAGCAGCTATCGTTTGGCGGGAGACTCCTACAATGAGCAGTTCTTC. V usage is TRBV4-2 and J usage is TRBJ2-1; 7 nucleotides align to TRBD2. Germline V gene data show CDR1 as LGHNA and CDR2 as YNFKEQ. V was pared by 5 bases and J by 0 bases, with 10 bases of the junction left unmatched. The CDR3 contains 17 residues.

The chain is built from TRBV12-3 or TRBV12-4 and TRBJ1-4; 8 nucleotides match TRBD1. The length of the CDR3 is 13 residues. V shed 5 bases and J 9 bases; nucleotides not matched to a gene: 5. The DNA for the CDR3 is TGTGCCAGCAGTATTGGACAGGGTCAAAAACTGTTTTTT. It codes for CASSIGQGQKLFF.

This chain connects TRBV5-1 to TRBJ2-1; 7 bases fit TRBD2. Germline V CDR1 and CDR2: SGHRS, YFSETQ. The CDR3 contains 16 residues. V lost 4 bases and J lost 4; bases outside the gene matches: 11. CDR3 nucleotides: TGCGCCAGCAGCCCGGAACCGGGACTAATATACAATGAGCAGTTCTTC. Amino acid sequence: CASSPEPGLIYNEQFF.

This sequence joins TRBV20-1 and TRBJ1-2, with D unresolved. The V and J ends lost 3 bases and 4 bases respectively, with 6 bases between them. Germline loops: CDR1 DFQATT, CDR2 SNEGSKA (reference sequence). The CDR3 loop spans 11 amino acids. CDR3 region: CSARESYGYTF. The CDR3 DNA reads as TGCAGTGCTAGGGAGAGCTATGGCTACACCTTC.

This clonotype was picked up a small number of times. The rearrangement links TRBV11-2 to TRBJ2-7; D perhaps matches TRBD2 (5 bases). Germline V CDR1 and CDR2: SGHAT, FQNNGV. V was cut by 2 bases and J by 2 bases, with 16 bases left in between. This CDR3 spans 16 amino acids. The CDR3 DNA is TGTGCCAGCAGCTTAAGTTCTGCGGGTCGAACCTACGAGCAGTACTTC. It specifies CASSLSSAGRTYEQYF.

The chain employs TRBV7-9 and TRBJ2-2, with TRBD1 matching over 10 bases. In germline, CDR1 is SEHNR, CDR2 FQNEAQ (reference sequence). CDR3 length: 17 amino acids. After removal of 1 base from V and 7 bases from J, the junction contained 9 bases not matched to a gene. The chain's CDR3 is CASSLGDRGARGGELFF. Here the CDR3 DNA reads TGTGCCAGCAGCTTAGGGGACAGGGGCGCAAGAGGCGGGGAGCTGTTTTTT.

For the CDR3, the DNA is TGTGCCAGCAGTCCACGGACAGACCGGACCTACGAGCAGTACTTC. Encoded protein: CASSPRTDRTYEQYF. The chain uses TRBV12-3 or TRBV12-4 and TRBJ2-7, with TRBD1 as a possible D gene (6 bases). CDR3 length: 15 residues. Trimming removed 5 bases at V and 2 bases at J, with 16 bases between.

CDR3 loop: CASSLVGGENAQYF. CDR3 coding DNA: TGTGCCAGCAGCTTAGTGGGCGGGGAGAATGCGCAGTATTTT. The chain couples TRBV11-2 to TRBJ2-3; tentative D call: TRBD2 (6 bases). The CDR3 runs to 14 residues. Per the germline V gene, CDR1 is SGHAT and CDR2 is FQNNGV. Trimming stripped 1 base from V and 10 bases from J, with 15 bases between.